Listed here are 10 T cell receptor beta chains from one sample, sequenced in a study of primary melanoma T cells and metastatic recurrence. Measured with immunoSEQ multiplex PCR; TCRdb has only the in-frame clones, and not every one. The sample has around 100 clones; about 64% are singletons. The sample was melanoma tumor tissue. Receptors originate from a human donor with melanoma.

This chain connects TRBV28 to TRBJ1-2; no reliable D call. V was cut by 5 bases and J by 6 bases, with 13 bases left in between. The CDR3 has 13 amino acids. Germline V lookup: CDR1 MDHEN, CDR2 SYDVKM. The chain's CDR3 is CASSLSAGNGYTF. The CDR3, as DNA: TGTGCCAGCAGTCTGTCGGCAGGTAATGGCTACACCTTC.

This clone was observed a few times. This chain joins TRBV11-3 and TRBJ2-5, with D tentatively TRBD2 (6 bases). V was trimmed by 5 bases and J by 3 bases, leaving 19 bases between them. The CDR3 is 16 residues long. Germline values: CDR1 SGHNT, CDR2 YENEEA. In DNA form, the CDR3 reads TGTGCCAGCAGCGCCGGGACGGGAGACGGGGAAGAGACCCAGTACTTC. Its protein is CASSAGTGDGEETQYF.

The chain uses TRBV25-1 and TRBJ1-3; D is unclear. The CDR3 has 13 residues. Trimming stripped 1 base from V and 5 bases from J, with 6 bases between. Germline CDR1 MGHDK, CDR2 SYGVNS. CDR3 bases: TGTGCCAGCAGTGAATTGCCCCGAAACACCATATATTTT. It is translated as CASSELPRNTIYF. The full variable domain, with the rest looked up from reference TRBV25-1 and TRBJ1-3, is EADIYQTPRYLVIGTGKKITLECSQTMGHDKMYWYQQDPGMELHLIHYSYGVNSTEKGDLSSESTVSRIRTEHFPLTLESARPSHTSQYLCASSELPRNTIYFGEGSWLTVV.

In its sample, this clone was seen a few times. J is TRBJ2-3 and V is TRBV19; unclear D gene. V lost 3 bases, J lost 2 bases, and 9 bases lay in between. The CDR3 extends over 14 amino acids. Germline CDR1 reads LNHDA; CDR2 reads SQIVND (reference sequence). The CDR3 DNA reads as TGTGCCAGTAGTATTGGCAGGACCACAGATACGCAGTATTTT. Amino acids: CASSIGRTTDTQYF.

The chain employs TRBV19 and TRBJ1-1; 9 positions agree with TRBD1. Germline CDR1 is LNHDA and CDR2 is SQIVND (reference sequence). V shed 2 bases, J shed 4 bases, and the junction held 2 bases outside the gene matches. CDR3 size: 14 residues. The CDR3 loop is CASSITGGGTEAFF. In DNA form, the CDR3 reads TGTGCCAGTAGTATAACAGGGGGCGGCACTGAAGCTTTCTTT.

The V gene is TRBV19, the J gene TRBJ2-2; D perhaps matches TRBD1 (5 bases). Germline V gene data show CDR1 as LNHDA and CDR2 as SQIVND (reference sequence). CDR3 length: 13 residues. Trimming removed 3 bases from V and 7 bases from J, with 9 bases in between. The CDR3 DNA sequence: TGTGCCAGTAGTATGGGGCAGGTCGGGGAGCTGTTTTTT. It specifies CASSMGQVGELFF.

This rearrangement joins TRBV5-1 to TRBJ2-1; TRBD2 matches at 12 bases. Germline values: CDR1 SGHRS, CDR2 YFSETQ. V shed 4 bases, J shed 6 bases, and the junction held 5 bases outside the gene matches. The CDR3 extends over 15 amino acids. CDR3 nucleotides: TGCGCCAGCAGCGTAACTAGCGGGGGGACCAATGAGCAGTTCTTC. Translating it yields CASSVTSGGTNEQFF.

The genes are TRBV18 and TRBJ1-1; D gene unclear. This CDR3 has 13 amino acids. Germline V gene data show CDR1 as KGHSH and CDR2 as LQKENI. V lost 3 bases and J 2 bases, leaving 7 bases between the germline ends. The CDR3 reads CASSPTSNTEAFF. The CDR3 bases are TGTGCCAGCTCACCGACCAGTAACACTGAAGCTTTCTTT.

The chain links TRBV18 to TRBJ1-1; tentative D call: TRBD1 (6 bases). The CDR3 is 16 residues long. The V gene lost 0 bases and the J gene lost 4 bases, with 15 bases spanning the gap. Germline assignment: CDR1 KGHSH and CDR2 LQKENI. The CDR3 sequence: CASSPPNPGAVTEAFF. In DNA, the CDR3 is TGTGCCAGCTCACCACCTAACCCAGGGGCGGTCACTGAAGCTTTCTTT.

Written as DNA, the CDR3 is TGCAGCGTTGGGGGAGCAGGGGCCTCTGCATCTGGAAACACCATATATTTT. Its protein product is CSVGGAGASASGNTIYF. The J gene is TRBJ1-3, the V gene TRBV29-1; D is perhaps TRBD1 (6 bases). Trimming cost V 4 bases and J 1 base, with 20 bases left between them. There are 17 residues in the CDR3. The germline CDR1 and CDR2 sequences are SQVTM and ANQGSEA. Filled out from reference TRBV29-1 and TRBJ1-3, the complete variable domain reads SAVISQKPSRDICQRGTSLTIQCQVDSQVTMMFWYRQQPGQSLTLIATANQGSEATYESGFVIDKFPISRPNLTFSTLTVSNMSPEDSSIYLCSVGGAGASASGNTIYFGEGSWLTVV.